The clone carrying this T cell receptor (beta chain) is labeled medium-sized based on frequency. This record belongs to a study of synovial regulatory T cells in juvenile arthritis. The assay was immunoSEQ multiplex PCR, and TCRdb's table has in-frame clones only and misses some. This repertoire includes 9,000 to 10,000 clones. The receptor's source is a donor aged 2 to 35 with juvenile idiopathic arthritis. The sequencing sample was made of Treg cells from blood. Subset: remaining (HLA-DR-negative) circulating blood Treg cells.

CDR3 in amino acids: CASSLDGVNTEAFF. The rearrangement uses TRBV18 and TRBJ1-1. The CDR3 runs 14 residues. No DNA is given. Germline assignment: CDR1 KGHSH and CDR2 LQKENI. Based on the CDR3 plus reference TRBV18 and TRBJ1-1, the full variable domain is NAGVMQNPRHLVRRRGQEARLRCSPMKGHSHVYWYRQLPEEGLKFMVYLQKENIIDESGMPKERFSAEFPKEGPSILRIQQVVRGDSAAYFCASSLDGVNTEAFFGQGTRLTVV.